This note documents a single TCR beta chain sequence. The assay was immunoSEQ multiplex PCR, and TCRdb's table has in-frame clones only and misses some. The sample includes about 240,000 clones, 70% to 90% of them seen just once. This specimen comes from a study of blood T cell repertoires in COVID-19. V shed 7 bases and J 3 bases; nucleotides not matched to a gene: 5. The CDR3 totals 13 residues. Germline assignment: CDR1 MNHEY and CDR2 SVGAGI. The J gene is TRBJ2-7, the V gene TRBV6-5; 8 positions agree with TRBD2. The source is a middle-aged woman with acute COVID-19. Material for sequencing was PBMCs or T cells enriched from blood (not recorded which). The CDR3 is CASTGGLVYEQYF. Written as DNA, the CDR3 is TGTGCCAGCACCGGGGGACTAGTCTACGAGCAGTACTTC.